The rows below give T cell receptor beta chains drawn from one sample of a study of memory CD4+ T cells and cytomegalovirus serostatus. Method: immunoSEQ multiplex PCR; TCRdb's copy keeps in-frame clones and lacks some. The profile shows about 50,000 clones, roughly 78% of them singletons. The material sequenced was memory CD4+ T cells from blood. The receptors here all came from an adult in good health and CMV-seronegative. The CDR3 runs from the conserved cysteine through the conserved F or W. D genes are given only for firm matches. Clone size is stated in some rows and not others, as once, few, many or a class when expanded.

V	J	D	size	DNA	CDR3
TRBV6-1	TRBJ1-2	TRBD1	-	TGTGCCAGCCGGGGGACAGGGGAACGTGGCTACACCTTC	CASRGTGERGYTF
TRBV27	TRBJ2-1	TRBD2	-	TGTGCCACCTGGGGGGCGGGAGGGCTGGGAAATGAGCAGTTCTTC	CATWGAGGLGNEQFF
TRBV9	TRBJ2-2	-	-	TGTGCCAGCAGCGTAGGCCCCGGGGACACCGGGGAGCTGTTTTTT	CASSVGPGDTGELFF
TRBV10-3	TRBJ2-6	TRBD1	-	TGTGCCATCAGCGCCGGGACAGGGGTCTCTGGGGCCAACGTCCTGACTTTC	CAISAGTGVSGANVLTF
TRBV28	TRBJ2-5	TRBD1	few	TGTGCCAGCAGTGGCAGACAGGGGCTGAGGCAAGAGACCCAGTACTTC	CASSGRQGLRQETQYF
TRBV27	TRBJ2-5	-	-	TGTGCCAGCAGTTTATCAAGGGGGGCTTATGGGACCCAGTACTTC	CASSLSRGAYGTQYF
TRBV5-8	TRBJ2-2	-	few	TGTGCCAGCAGCTCTACGTTTGGCACCGGGGAGCTGTTTTTT	CASSSTFGTGELFF
TRBV7-9	TRBJ2-7	TRBD1	-	TGTGCCAGCAGCCCCGGGACAGGTCATAACCGGCAGTACTTC	CASSPGTGHNRQYF
TRBV5-6	TRBJ1-3	-	-	TGTGCCAGCACCTTAGCTGATACCCCCGGAAACACCATATATTTT	CASTLADTPGNTIYF
TRBV11-1	TRBJ2-7	-	-	TGTGCCAGCAGCTTAGAATCGGGTTACGAGCAGTACTTC	CASSLESGYEQYF
TRBV28	TRBJ1-5	-	-	TGTGCCAGCAGTTTAGTGGTACAGCCCCAGCATTTT	CASSLVVQPQHF
TRBV5-4	TRBJ2-2	-	few	TGTGCCAGCAGCTACGGACAGTCAGGGCGAGTGGGGGCCGGGGAGCTGTTTTTT	CASSYGQSGRVGAGELFF
TRBV6-5	TRBJ2-3	TRBD2	-	TGTGCCAGCAGTTACCTTAGCGGGGGGTTAACAGATACGCAGTATTTT	CASSYLSGGLTDTQYF
TRBV12-5	TRBJ2-3	-	-	TGTGCTAGTGGTTCAGGGTTTGATACGCAGTATTTT	CASGSGFDTQYF
TRBV5-6	TRBJ2-5	-	once	TGTGCCAGCAGCTTTGACAGAATACAAGAGACCCAGTACTTC	CASSFDRIQETQYF
TRBV6-5	TRBJ1-2	-	few	TGTGCCAGCAGTTACTCCCTGGCGGCCGGGGGAGGCTACACCTTC	CASSYSLAAGGGYTF
TRBV4-1	TRBJ2-7	TRBD1	-	TGCGCCAGCAGCCAAGATCCGGCGGGACAGGGGATAGGTCCACGCTCCTACGAGCAGTACTTC	CASSQDPAGQGIGPRSYEQYF
TRBV9	TRBJ1-5	-	-	TGTGCCAGCAGCCCACAGTGGGGAGAGGGCAATCAGCCCCAGCATTTT	CASSPQWGEGNQPQHF
TRBV30	TRBJ1-6	-	-	TGTGCCTGCAGCACCACGGGACGCAGTTCACCCCTCCACTTT	CACSTTGRSSPLHF
TRBV9	TRBJ1-2	-	-	TGTGCCAGCAGCGTCCCGACGGGAATAAGGGGGGGCTACACCTTC	CASSVPTGIRGGYTF
TRBV30	TRBJ2-3	TRBD2	-	TGTGCCTGGAGCGAAGAACTAGCGGGAGGAGATACGCAGTATTTT	CAWSEELAGGDTQYF
TRBV5-8	TRBJ2-7	-	-	TGTGCCAGCAGCTTGGAGGTAGCAGCGGACGAGCAGTACTTC	CASSLEVAADEQYF
TRBV29-1	TRBJ2-1	-	-	TGCAGCGTTGACGGGGTAGGCAATGAGCAGTTCTTC	CSVDGVGNEQFF
TRBV5-6	TRBJ1-1	-	-	TGTGCCAGCAGCTCTACAGGGCTTGGAAGAAAGGCTTTCTTT	CASSSTGLGRKAFF
TRBV5-1	TRBJ2-1	-	-	TGCGCCAGCAGCTTGGGACAAACCTACAATGAGCAGTTCTTC	CASSLGQTYNEQFF
TRBV6-5	TRBJ2-3	TRBD2	-	TGTGCCAGCAGCCGGAGAGGCGGGAGAACAGATACGCAGTATTTT	CASSRRGGRTDTQYF
TRBV6-5	TRBJ1-1	TRBD1	-	TGTGCCAGCAGCCGGGACAGGTGGGGCACTGAAGCTTTCTTT	CASSRDRWGTEAFF
TRBV18	TRBJ2-4	-	-	TGTGCCAGCTCGACCTCATCTCGAGCCAAAAACATTCAGTACTTC	CASSTSSRAKNIQYF
TRBV11-2	TRBJ2-7	-	-	TGTGCCAGCAGCTTTAGCTCTAGCTACGAGCAGTACTTC	CASSFSSSYEQYF
TRBV5-1	TRBJ2-3	TRBD2	few	TGCGCCAGCAGCTCTCTAGCGGAGGGAGATACGCAGTATTTT	CASSSLAEGDTQYF
TRBV10-3	TRBJ1-3	-	-	TGTGCCATCAGTGACGTGTACAGCTCTGGAAACACCATATATTTT	CAISDVYSSGNTIYF
TRBV9	TRBJ1-6	-	-	TGTGCCAGCAGCGTAGCAGGGGCTAATTCACCCCTCCACTTT	CASSVAGANSPLHF
TRBV28	TRBJ1-2	-	-	TGTGCCAGCAGCTACCTCGGGGGAGGCTATGGCTACACCTTC	CASSYLGGGYGYTF
TRBV10-3	TRBJ1-2	-	-	TGTGCCACGCGACAGGCAGCAAACTATGGCTACACCTTC	CATRQAANYGYTF
TRBV14	TRBJ2-7	-	-	TGTGCCAGCAGCCAAGACCCAGGGAGCTCCTACGAGCAGTACTTC	CASSQDPGSSYEQYF
TRBV29-1	TRBJ1-4	-	-	TGCAGCGCCAGGACAGTTAATAATGAAAAACTGTTTTTT	CSARTVNNEKLFF
TRBV19	TRBJ1-5	-	few	TGTGCCAGTAGTATAGAGGGACCTCAGCCCCAGCATTTT	CASSIEGPQPQHF
TRBV4-1	TRBJ1-1	-	-	TGCGCCAGCAGCCAAGTAGTCAGGACAGTAACTGAAGCTTTCTTT	CASSQVVRTVTEAFF
TRBV2	TRBJ2-2	-	-	TGTGCCAGCAGTGAAGCGGGTCCGCTCAACACCGGGGAGCTGTTTTTT	CASSEAGPLNTGELFF
TRBV7-9	TRBJ2-7	-	-	TGTGCCAGCAGCTTACTGAACGAGCAGTACTTC	CASSLLNEQYF
TRBV5-6	TRBJ2-7	-	-	TGTGCCAGCACCAAATTAGCGGAGACCTACGAGCAGTACTTC	CASTKLAETYEQYF
TRBV18	TRBJ2-3	-	-	TGTGCCAGCTCACTCGGGAGCACAGATACGCAGTATTTT	CASSLGSTDTQYF
TRBV5-4	TRBJ1-2	-	-	TGTGCCAGCAGCTCGAATTCCCAGGGAGTAGGTGGCTACACCTTC	CASSSNSQGVGGYTF
TRBV6-4	TRBJ1-1	TRBD1	-	TGTGCCAGCAGGCCGACAGGGTCCTACACTGAAGCTTTCTTT	CASRPTGSYTEAFF
TRBV7-9	TRBJ2-7	-	-	TGTGCCAGTGGCCCTTACGAGCAGTACTTC	CASGPYEQYF
TRBV6-5	TRBJ1-1	TRBD1	-	TGTGCCAGCACCAGGACAGGGGCTGAAGCTTTCTTT	CASTRTGAEAFF
TRBV6-5	TRBJ2-3	-	-	TGTGCCAGCAGTTACGGGCAGAGCACAGATACGCAGTATTTT	CASSYGQSTDTQYF
TRBV5-1	TRBJ1-2	-	-	TGCGCCAGCAGCCCAGGGATGTATGGCTACACCTTC	CASSPGMYGYTF
TRBV2	TRBJ1-5	-	-	TGTGCCAGCAGTGAAGGGGGGGGGCTCCAGCATTTT	CASSEGGGLQHF
TRBV11-2	TRBJ2-7	-	-	TGTGCCAGCAGCTTAGGGTCCGGCGAGCAGTACTTC	CASSLGSGEQYF
TRBV5-1	TRBJ2-1	-	-	TGCGCCAGCAGGGAGCAGCGCTCCTACAATGAGCAGTTCTTC	CASREQRSYNEQFF